One and the same sample provided the 14 T cell receptor beta chains below, sequenced in a study of blood T cell repertoires in COVID-19 (dated by TCRdb to 2018 to 2020). The library relied on the immunoSEQ multiplex PCR assay. Held by TCRdb, this immuneACCESS table contains in-frame sequences only and omits some clones. Under half of the omission traces to an unresolved V gene where checked; the cause of the rest is unknown. Within this sample are hundreds of thousands of clones, with about nine tenths of them counted one time only. The ten biggest clones cover roughly 0.95% of the sample. Source material: PBMCs or T cells enriched from blood (not recorded which). All receptors come from a man between 45 and 60 years old who had been exposed to COVID-19.

The chain carries TRBV30 and TRBJ2-2, with 7 nucleotides matching TRBD1. The J segment lost 6 bases and the V segment lost 4 bases, leaving 8 bases of the junction unmatched. The CDR3 runs to 14 residues. CDR1 and CDR2 (germline): GTSNPN, SVGIG (reference sequence). CDR3 in DNA: TGTGCCTGGATGGACAGGTCATCCCCCGGGGAGCTGTTTTTT. Its translation is CAWMDRSSPGELFF.

This rearrangement joins TRBV7-9 to TRBJ1-6, with 8 bases fitting TRBD1. CDR3 size: 14 residues. CDR1 and CDR2 from the germline V gene are SEHNR and FQNEAQ (reference sequence). V trimming: 6 bases; J trimming: 7 bases; junction bases outside the gene matches: 5. CDR3 in DNA: TGTGCCAGCAGTCCACAGGGGGAGAATTCACCCCTCCACTTT. Translating it yields CASSPQGENSPLHF.

This clone is a singleton in its sample. The J gene is TRBJ2-2, the V gene TRBV30; D unclear. CDR3 length: 14 residues. Germline CDR1 GTSNPN, CDR2 SVGIG (reference sequence). V was cut by 3 bases and J by 0 bases, with 8 bases left in between. As DNA, the CDR3 is TGTGCCTGGAGAAAACATACGAACACCGGGGAGCTGTTTTTT. This sequence encodes CAWRKHTNTGELFF.

The chain has TRBV28 and TRBJ1-1, with TRBD1 identical over 7 bases. CDR3 length equals 12 residues. Germline assignment: CDR1 MDHEN and CDR2 SYDVKM. V shed 6 bases and J 9 bases; nucleotides not matched to a gene: 7. CDR3: CASRAQGGQAFF. Written as DNA, the CDR3 is TGTGCCAGCAGAGCACAAGGGGGCCAAGCTTTCTTT.

This sequence joins TRBV6-1 and TRBJ1-2, with D uncertain. The V and J ends lost 4 bases and 2 bases respectively, with 17 bases between them. Germline V gives CDR1 MNHNS, CDR2 SASEGT. CDR3 size: 16 residues. In DNA form, the CDR3 reads TGTGCCAGCAGTGCTATTTACAGCCCCTTAAACTATGGCTACACCTTC. Its protein product is CASSAIYSPLNYGYTF.

The CDR3 DNA sequence: TGTGCCACCAGTGATCAAAGGACTAGCGGGGGTATCACAGATACGCAGTATTTT. Translated, it gives CATSDQRTSGGITDTQYF. This rearrangement joins TRBV24-1 to TRBJ2-3; 13 nucleotides line up with TRBD2. This CDR3 contains 18 residues. The V segment lost 3 bases and the J segment 2 bases; nucleotides outside the gene matches: 7. Germline CDR1 reads KGHDR; CDR2 reads SFDVKD.

This clone was recorded once. This chain joins TRBV10-1 and TRBJ1-6; no clear D gene. Germline CDR1 is WNHNN and CDR2 is SYGVQD (reference sequence). The CDR3 totals 10 residues. V was clipped by 9 bases and J by 9 bases, with 6 bases between them. The CDR3 DNA sequence: TGCGCCAGTCGAGGTTCACCCCTCCACTTT. Translated, it gives CASRGSPLHF.

CDR3 residues: CAAQGGSEAFF. The CDR3 region has the DNA TGTGCGGCTCAAGGCGGCTCCGAAGCTTTCTTT. The genes are TRBV3-1 (or the pseudogene TRBV3-2) and TRBJ1-1; D is undetermined. Per germline, CDR1 LGHDT and CDR2 YNNKEL (reference sequence). The length of the CDR3 is 11 residues.

V gene TRBV4-1 combines with J gene TRBJ1-1; no clear D gene. The V and J ends lost 0 bases and 4 bases respectively, with 12 bases between them. The CDR3 is 15 amino acids. Germline loops: CDR1 MGHRA, CDR2 YSYEKL. Written as DNA, the CDR3 is TGCGCCAGCAGCCAAGAGTTTACTGGGAGCACTGAAGCTTTCTTT. Residues: CASSQEFTGSTEAFF.

The CDR3, as DNA: TGTGCCAGTAGTAAGCCCGGGGGGTACAATGAGCAGTTCTTC. Translating it yields CASSKPGGYNEQFF. The chain employs TRBV19 and TRBJ2-1, with 7 bases that match TRBD2. V lost 4 bases and J lost 4; bases outside the gene matches: 4. Germline CDR1 LNHDA, CDR2 SQIVND (reference sequence). The CDR3 totals 14 residues.

The rearrangement links TRBV18 to TRBJ2-5, with 8 bases fitting TRBD2. J lost 5 bases, V lost 3 bases, and 8 bases had no gene match. The CDR3 extends over 15 amino acids. CDR1 and CDR2 from the germline V gene are KGHSH and LQKENI. CDR3 in amino acids: CASSPLSGRRETQYF. CDR3 DNA sequence: TGTGCCAGCTCACCCCTGAGCGGGAGACGTGAGACCCAGTACTTC.

V is TRBV7-9 and J is TRBJ1-3; D is uncertain. V was cut by 7 bases and J by 0 bases, with 10 bases left in between. CDR1 and CDR2 from the germline V gene are SEHNR and FQNEAQ (reference sequence). The CDR3 totals 14 residues. CDR3 sequence (DNA): TGTGCCAGCACCCCTCCTAACTCTGGAAACACCATATATTTT. Residues: CASTPPNSGNTIYF.

This chain uses TRBV29-1 with TRBJ2-1, with D uncertain. In germline, CDR1 is SQVTM, CDR2 ANQGSEA. V was clipped by 4 bases and J by 10 bases, with 5 bases between them. This CDR3 spans 9 amino acids. The CDR3 DNA reads as TGCAGCGTTGGGCGGGAGCAGTTCTTC. It specifies CSVGREQFF.

V usage is TRBV4-1 and J usage is TRBJ1-1; the D is unclear. This CDR3 region has 15 residues. Germline loops: CDR1 MGHRA, CDR2 YSYEKL. V lost 0 bases and J lost 1, with 9 bases in between. CDR3 sequence reads: CASSQDHGPNTEAFF. CDR3 bases: TGCGCCAGCAGCCAAGATCATGGGCCGAACACTGAAGCTTTCTTT.